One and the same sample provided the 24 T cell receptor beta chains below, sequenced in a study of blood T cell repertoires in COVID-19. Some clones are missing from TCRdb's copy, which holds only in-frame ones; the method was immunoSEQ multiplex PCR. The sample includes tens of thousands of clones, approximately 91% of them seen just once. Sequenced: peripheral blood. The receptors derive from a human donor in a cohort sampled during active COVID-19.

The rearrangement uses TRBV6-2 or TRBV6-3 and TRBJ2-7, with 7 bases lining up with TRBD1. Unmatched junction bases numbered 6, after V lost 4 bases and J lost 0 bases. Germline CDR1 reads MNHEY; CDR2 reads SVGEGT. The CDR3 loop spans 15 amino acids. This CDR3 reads CASSSAGDSSYEQYF. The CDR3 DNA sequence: TGTGCCAGCAGTTCCGCCGGGGACAGCTCCTACGAGCAGTACTTC.

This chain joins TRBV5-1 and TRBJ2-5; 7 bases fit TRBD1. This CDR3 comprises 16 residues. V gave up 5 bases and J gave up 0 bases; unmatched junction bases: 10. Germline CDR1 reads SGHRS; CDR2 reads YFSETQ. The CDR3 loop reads CASRTGTEGDQETQYF. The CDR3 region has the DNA TGCGCCAGCAGAACCGGGACAGAGGGGGACCAAGAGACCCAGTACTTC.

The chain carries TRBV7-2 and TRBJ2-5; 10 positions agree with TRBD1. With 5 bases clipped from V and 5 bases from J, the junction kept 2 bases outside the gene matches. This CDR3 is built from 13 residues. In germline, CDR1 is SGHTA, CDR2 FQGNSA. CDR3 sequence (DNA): TGTGCCAGCAGCGGGACAGGGGATGAGACCCAGTACTTC. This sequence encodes CASSGTGDETQYF.

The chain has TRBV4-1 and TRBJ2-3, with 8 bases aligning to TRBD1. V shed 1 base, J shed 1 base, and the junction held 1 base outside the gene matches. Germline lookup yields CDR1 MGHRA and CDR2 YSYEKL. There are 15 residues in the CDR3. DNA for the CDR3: TGCGCCAGCAGCCAAGGGGGACAGGGCACAGATACGCAGTATTTT. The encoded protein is CASSQGGQGTDTQYF.

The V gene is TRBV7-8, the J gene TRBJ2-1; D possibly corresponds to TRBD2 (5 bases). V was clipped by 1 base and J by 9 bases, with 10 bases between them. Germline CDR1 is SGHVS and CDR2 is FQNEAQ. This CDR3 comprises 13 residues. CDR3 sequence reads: CASSLGTGSEQFF. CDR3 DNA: TGTGCCAGCAGCTTAGGGACTGGCAGTGAGCAGTTCTTC.

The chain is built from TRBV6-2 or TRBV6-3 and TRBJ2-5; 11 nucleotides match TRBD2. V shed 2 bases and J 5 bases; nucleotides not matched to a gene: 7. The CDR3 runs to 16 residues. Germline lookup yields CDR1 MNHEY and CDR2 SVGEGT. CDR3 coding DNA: TGTGCCAGCAGTTACACTAGCGGGAGCTATCGGGAGACCCAGTACTTC. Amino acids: CASSYTSGSYRETQYF.

CDR3 bases: TGCGCCAGCAGTGGCAGACAGGGGAAGAACTACGAGCAGTACTTC. Translating it yields CASSGRQGKNYEQYF. The rearrangement uses TRBV10-1 and TRBJ2-7, with 8 bases matching TRBD1. The V and J ends lost 4 bases and 3 bases, in that order; junction bases with no gene match: 8. The CDR3 totals 15 residues. Germline CDR1 is WNHNN and CDR2 is SYGVQD (reference sequence).

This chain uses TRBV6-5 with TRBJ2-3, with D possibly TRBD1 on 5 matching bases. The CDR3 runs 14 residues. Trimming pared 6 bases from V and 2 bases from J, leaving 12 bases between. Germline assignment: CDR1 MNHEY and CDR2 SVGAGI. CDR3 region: CASRRSGPTDTQYF. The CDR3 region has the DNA TGTGCCAGCAGGCGATCAGGGCCCACAGATACGCAGTATTTT.

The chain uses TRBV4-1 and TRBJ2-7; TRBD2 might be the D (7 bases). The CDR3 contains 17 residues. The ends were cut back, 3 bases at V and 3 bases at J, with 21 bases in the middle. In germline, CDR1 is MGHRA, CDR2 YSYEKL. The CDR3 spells CASSHLGAGVESYEQYF. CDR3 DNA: TGCGCCAGCAGCCACCTGGGGGCGGGAGTGGAAAGCTACGAGCAGTACTTC.

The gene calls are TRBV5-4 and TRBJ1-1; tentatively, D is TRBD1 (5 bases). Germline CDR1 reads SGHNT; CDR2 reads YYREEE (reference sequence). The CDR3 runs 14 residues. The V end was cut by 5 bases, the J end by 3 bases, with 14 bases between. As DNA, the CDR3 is TGTGCCAGCAGAACGGGCCGGGGGGACACTGAAGCTTTCTTT. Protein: CASRTGRGDTEAFF.

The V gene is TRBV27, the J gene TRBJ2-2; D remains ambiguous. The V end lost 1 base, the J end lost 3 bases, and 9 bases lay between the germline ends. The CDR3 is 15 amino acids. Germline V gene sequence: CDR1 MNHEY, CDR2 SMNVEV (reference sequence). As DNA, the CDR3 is TGTGCCAGCAGTTTATGGGCGTTAGACACCGGGGAGCTGTTTTTT. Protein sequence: CASSLWALDTGELFF.

CDR3 sequence reads: CASSPDIANYGYTF. CDR3 bases: TGTGCCAGCAGCCCTGACATAGCTAACTATGGCTACACCTTC. The chain links TRBV5-5 to TRBJ1-2, with D unresolved. The V end was cut by 4 bases, the J end by 0 bases, with 10 bases between. Germline lookup yields CDR1 SGHKS and CDR2 YYEKEE (reference sequence). The CDR3 totals 14 residues.

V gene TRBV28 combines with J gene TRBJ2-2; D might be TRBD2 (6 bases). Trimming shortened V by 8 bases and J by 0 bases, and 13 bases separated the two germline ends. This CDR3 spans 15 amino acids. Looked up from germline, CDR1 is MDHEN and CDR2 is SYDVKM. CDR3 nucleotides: TGTGCCAGCGCGCGCGGGACGGCGAACACCGGGGAGCTGTTTTTT. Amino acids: CASARGTANTGELFF. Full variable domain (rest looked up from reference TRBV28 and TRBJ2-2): DVKVTQSSRYLVKRTGEKVFLECVQDMDHENMFWYRQDPGLGLRLIYFSYDVKMKEKGDIPEGYSVSREKKERFSLILESASTNQTSMYLCASARGTANTGELFFGEGSRLTVL.

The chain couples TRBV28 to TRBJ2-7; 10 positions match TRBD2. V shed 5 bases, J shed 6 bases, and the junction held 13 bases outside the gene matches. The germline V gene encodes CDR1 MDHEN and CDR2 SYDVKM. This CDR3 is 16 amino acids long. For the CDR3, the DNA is TGTGCCAGCAGTCCCCCCCGGAGCCGGACTAGCGGCGAGCAGTACTTC. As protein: CASSPPRSRTSGEQYF.

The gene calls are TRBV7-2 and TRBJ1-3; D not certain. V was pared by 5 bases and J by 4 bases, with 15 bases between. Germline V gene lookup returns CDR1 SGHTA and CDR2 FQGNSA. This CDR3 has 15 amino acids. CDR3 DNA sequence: TGTGCCAGCAGCACGATGTTGGGGAGCGGAAACACCATATATTTT. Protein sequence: CASSTMLGSGNTIYF. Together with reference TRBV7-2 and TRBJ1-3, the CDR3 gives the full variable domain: GAGVSQSPSNKVTEKGKDVELRCDPISGHTALYWYRQSLGQGLEFLIYFQGNSAPDKSGLPSDRFSAERTGGSVSTLTIQRTQQEDSAVYLCASSTMLGSGNTIYFGEGSWLTVV.

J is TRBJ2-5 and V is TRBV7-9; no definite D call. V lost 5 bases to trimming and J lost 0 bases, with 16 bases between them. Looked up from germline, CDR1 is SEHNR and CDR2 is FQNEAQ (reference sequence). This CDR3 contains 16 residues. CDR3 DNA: TGTGCCAGCAGCCCCCGAAAAAAGAGTTACCAAGAGACCCAGTACTTC. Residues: CASSPRKKSYQETQYF.

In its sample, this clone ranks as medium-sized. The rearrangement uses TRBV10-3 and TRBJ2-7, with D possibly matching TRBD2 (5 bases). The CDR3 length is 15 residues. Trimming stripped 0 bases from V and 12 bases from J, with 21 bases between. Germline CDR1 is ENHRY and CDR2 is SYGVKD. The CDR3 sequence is CAISESRGNVWSGYF. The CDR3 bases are TGTGCCATCAGTGAGTCGAGAGGGAACGTGTGGTCCGGGTACTTC.

The CDR3 spells CASSRVGELFF. The CDR3 coding sequence is TGTGCCAGCAGTCGAGTCGGGGAGCTGTTTTTT. The chain uses TRBV3-1 (or the pseudogene TRBV3-2) and TRBJ2-2, with D unclear. The V and J ends lost 6 bases and 7 bases respectively, with 6 bases between them. CDR1 is LGHDT and CDR2 is YNNKEL in the germline V gene (reference sequence). This CDR3 spans 11 amino acids.

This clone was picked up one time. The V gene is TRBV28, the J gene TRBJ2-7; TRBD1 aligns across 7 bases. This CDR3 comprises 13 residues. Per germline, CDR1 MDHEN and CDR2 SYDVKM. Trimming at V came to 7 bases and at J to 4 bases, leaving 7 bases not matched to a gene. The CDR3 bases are TGTGCCAGCAACGCAGGGGGTATGTACGAGCAGTACTTC. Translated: CASNAGGMYEQYF.

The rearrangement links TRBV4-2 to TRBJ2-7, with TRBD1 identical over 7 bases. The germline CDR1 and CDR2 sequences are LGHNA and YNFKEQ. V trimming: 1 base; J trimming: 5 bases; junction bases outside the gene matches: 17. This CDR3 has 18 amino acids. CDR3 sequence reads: CASSQVKAGQGGRHEQYF. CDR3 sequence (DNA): TGTGCCAGCAGCCAAGTAAAGGCGGGTCAAGGGGGCAGACACGAGCAGTACTTC.

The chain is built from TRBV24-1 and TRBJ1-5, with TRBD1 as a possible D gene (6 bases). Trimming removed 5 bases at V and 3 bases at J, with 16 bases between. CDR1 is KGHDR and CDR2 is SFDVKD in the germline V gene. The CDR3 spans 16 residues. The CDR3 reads CATSVGQSSNNQPQHF. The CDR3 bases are TGTGCCACCAGTGTCGGACAGTCCAGTAACAATCAGCCCCAGCATTTT.

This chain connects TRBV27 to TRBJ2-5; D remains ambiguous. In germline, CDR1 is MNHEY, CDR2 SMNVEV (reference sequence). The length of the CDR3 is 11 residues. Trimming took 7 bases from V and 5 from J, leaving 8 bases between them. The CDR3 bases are TGTGCCAGCAAGCCGTCGGAGACCCAGTACTTC. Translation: CASKPSETQYF.

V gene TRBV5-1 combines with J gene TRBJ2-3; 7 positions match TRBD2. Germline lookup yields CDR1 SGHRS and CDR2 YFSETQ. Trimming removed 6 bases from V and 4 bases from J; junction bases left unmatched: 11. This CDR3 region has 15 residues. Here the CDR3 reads CASTMGFGGADTQYF. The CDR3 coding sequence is TGCGCCAGCACCATGGGATTTGGGGGGGCAGATACGCAGTATTTT.

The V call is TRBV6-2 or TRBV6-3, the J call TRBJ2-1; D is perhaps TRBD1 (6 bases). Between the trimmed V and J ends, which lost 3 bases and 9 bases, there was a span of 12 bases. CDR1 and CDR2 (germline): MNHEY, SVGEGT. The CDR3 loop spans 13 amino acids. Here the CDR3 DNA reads TGTGCCAGCAGTTATGGGGGCCCCGGTGAGCAGTTCTTC. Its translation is CASSYGGPGEQFF.